This note documents a single TCR beta chain sequence. The target antigen is unknown. The sample belongs to a study of shared clonotypes between healthy human individuals. Findings and caveats of the study: Limited genetic and exposure-history diversity came from having few donors. Sequencing depth was expected to affect clonotype sharing among donors. Non-shared clonotypes displayed generation probabilities falling below those of clonotypes present in all four donors.

V lost 6 bases and J lost 4, with 16 bases in between. CDR1 SNHLY and CDR2 FYNNEI come from the germline V gene. This CDR3 has 15 residues. TCRdb keeps only in-frame clones here, not all; method: immunoSEQ multiplex PCR. The sample carries hundreds of thousands of clones, less than 80% recorded once. The V gene is TRBV2, the J gene TRBJ1-5; a weak D match, TRBD1 (5 bases). The specimen sequenced was memory CD4+ T cells sorted from blood. The subset here: CD45RA-negative fraction. The receptor comes from a woman aged 25 to 45 in good health. CDR3 in amino acids: CASSSPGGRNQPQHF. The CDR3 bases are TGTGCCAGCAGCTCCCCCGGGGGAAGGAATCAGCCCCAGCATTTT.